This is a list of T cell receptor beta chains from one sample in a study of brain T cells in children with intractable seizures. TCRdb's table, derived via immunoSEQ multiplex PCR, lists solely in-frame clones and lacks some. The sample comprises 300,000 to 400,000 clones, roughly 93% of which are singletons, and 5% to 7% rests with the top ten. The input for sequencing was peripheral blood, taken around 5 months after surgery. The receptors originated from a boy in the first two years of life with tuberous sclerosis and intractable seizures. The CDR3 runs from the conserved cysteine through the conserved F or W. A D gene is named only where the DNA matches it firmly. Some rows have no size entry. The others give once, few or many, or a class for an expanded clone.

J gene: TRBJ1-2; clone size: -; V gene: TRBV6-5; D gene: -; CDR3 DNA: TGTGCCAGCCAAGCCGGGCTCCAAGCTCGGTATGGCTACACCTTC; CDR3 protein: CASQAGLQARYGYTF
J gene: TRBJ1-2; clone size: -; V gene: TRBV25-1; D gene: -; CDR3 DNA: TGTGCCAGCAGTGACGGATTGGGTACCTATGGCTACACCTTC; CDR3 protein: CASSDGLGTYGYTF
J gene: TRBJ1-2; clone size: -; V gene: TRBV9; D gene: TRBD1; CDR3 DNA: TGTGCCAGCACCAAGACCGGGACAGGGAATGACTATGGCTACACCTTC; CDR3 protein: CASTKTGTGNDYGYTF
J gene: TRBJ2-6; clone size: -; V gene: TRBV9; D gene: -; CDR3 DNA: TGTGCCAGCAGCGCTTCCGGGACTTTAGCCCGCTCTGGGGCCAACGTCCTGACTTTC; CDR3 protein: CASSASGTLARSGANVLTF
J gene: TRBJ2-7; clone size: -; V gene: TRBV11-3; D gene: -; CDR3 DNA: TGTGCCAGCAGCCAATTACCCCTGGACTCCTACGAGCAGTACTTC; CDR3 protein: CASSQLPLDSYEQYF
J gene: TRBJ2-3; clone size: -; V gene: TRBV7-6; D gene: TRBD2; CDR3 DNA: TGTGCCAGCAGCGGTGAGACTAGCGGTAGCACAGATACGCAGTATTTT; CDR3 protein: CASSGETSGSTDTQYF
J gene: TRBJ2-6; clone size: -; V gene: TRBV6-5; D gene: -; CDR3 DNA: TGTGCCAGCGAGGCAACCAGCTCTGGGGCCAACGTCCTGACTTTC; CDR3 protein: CASEATSSGANVLTF
J gene: TRBJ1-2; clone size: -; V gene: TRBV6-6; D gene: TRBD1; CDR3 DNA: TGTGCCAGCAGTTCTCCATTAGGACAGGGGGTTCAGGGCTACACCTTC; CDR3 protein: CASSSPLGQGVQGYTF
J gene: TRBJ1-2; clone size: -; V gene: TRBV5-1; D gene: -; CDR3 DNA: TGCGCCAGCAGCTTGGCCTCTGAAGCTAACTATGGCTACACCTTC; CDR3 protein: CASSLASEANYGYTF
J gene: TRBJ1-1; clone size: once; V gene: TRBV5-1; D gene: -; CDR3 DNA: TGCGCCAGCAGCTCACCCCATGAAGCTTTCTTT; CDR3 protein: CASSSPHEAFF
J gene: TRBJ2-1; clone size: once; V gene: TRBV2; D gene: -; CDR3 DNA: TGTGCCAGCAGTGAATATGCGGGACAACCTATGGATGAGCAGTTCTTC; CDR3 protein: CASSEYAGQPMDEQFF
J gene: TRBJ1-1; clone size: -; V gene: TRBV5-1; D gene: TRBD1; CDR3 DNA: TGCGCCAGCACCCAAACCCAGGGGGTCTTCACTGAAGCTTTCTTT; CDR3 protein: CASTQTQGVFTEAFF
J gene: TRBJ2-3; clone size: once; V gene: TRBV6-5; D gene: TRBD2; CDR3 DNA: TGTGCCAGCAGTCGAGGACTAGCGGGGACAGATACGCAGTATTTT; CDR3 protein: CASSRGLAGTDTQYF
J gene: TRBJ1-1; clone size: -; V gene: TRBV11-2; D gene: -; CDR3 DNA: TGTGCCAGCAGCTCCCGCGCCGGGGGCACTGAAGCTTTCTTT; CDR3 protein: CASSSRAGGTEAFF
J gene: TRBJ1-2; clone size: once; V gene: TRBV6-1; D gene: -; CDR3 DNA: TGTGCCAGCAGTGAAGCGTCGAGGATAGCTTACTATGGCTACACCTTC; CDR3 protein: CASSEASRIAYYGYTF
J gene: TRBJ2-1; clone size: -; V gene: TRBV19; D gene: TRBD1; CDR3 DNA: TGTGCCAGTAGTATCTGGGACAGGGAACCCCACGGGCAGTTCTTC; CDR3 protein: CASSIWDREPHGQFF
J gene: TRBJ1-1; clone size: once; V gene: TRBV7-6; D gene: -; CDR3 DNA: TGTGCCAGCAGCAACAGGGTGGGGGCTTTCTTT; CDR3 protein: CASSNRVGAFF
J gene: TRBJ2-1; clone size: -; V gene: TRBV28; D gene: -; CDR3 DNA: TGTGCCAGCAGTTTACATCTGAGGGAGAGGGGGTACAATGAGCAGTTCTTC; CDR3 protein: CASSLHLRERGYNEQFF
J gene: TRBJ2-3; clone size: -; V gene: TRBV15; D gene: TRBD2; CDR3 DNA: TGTGCCACCCGACTAGCATCTCGCACAGATACGCAGTATTTT; CDR3 protein: CATRLASRTDTQYF
J gene: TRBJ1-2; clone size: -; V gene: TRBV6-5; D gene: TRBD1; CDR3 DNA: TGTGCCAGCAGCCAGGGACAGGGAAGTGGTGGCTACACCTTC; CDR3 protein: CASSQGQGSGGYTF
J gene: TRBJ2-1; clone size: once; V gene: TRBV10-3; D gene: -; CDR3 DNA: TGTGCCATCAGTGACCCCCCCAGTTCCTATAGCTCCTACAATGAGCAGTTCTTC; CDR3 protein: CAISDPPSSYSSYNEQFF
J gene: TRBJ2-1; clone size: -; V gene: TRBV2; D gene: -; CDR3 DNA: TGTGCCAGCTGTAAGTGGGCAGGTATGGATGAGCAGTTCTTC; CDR3 protein: CASCKWAGMDEQFF
J gene: TRBJ2-1; clone size: -; V gene: TRBV4-2; D gene: -; CDR3 DNA: TGTGCCAGCAGCAAATACCAGGTCCGGCGTTCCTCCTACAATGAGCAGTTCTTC; CDR3 protein: CASSKYQVRRSSYNEQFF
J gene: TRBJ1-5; clone size: -; V gene: TRBV24-1; D gene: TRBD1; CDR3 DNA: TGTGCCACCAGTGAAGGGGGACAGAGACCGAATCAGCCCCAGCATTTT; CDR3 protein: CATSEGGQRPNQPQHF
J gene: TRBJ2-7; clone size: -; V gene: TRBV10-3; D gene: -; CDR3 DNA: TGTGCCATCAGTTCTAACTACGAGCAGTACTTC; CDR3 protein: CAISSNYEQYF
J gene: TRBJ2-5; clone size: -; V gene: TRBV6-6; D gene: -; CDR3 DNA: TGTGCCAGCAGTTACTCGACTCTTTGGGGCGTTGAGACCCAGTACTTC; CDR3 protein: CASSYSTLWGVETQYF
J gene: TRBJ2-7; clone size: -; V gene: TRBV10-3; D gene: TRBD1; CDR3 DNA: TGTGCCATCAAGACCGGGACAGGGAACTACGAGCAGTACTTC; CDR3 protein: CAIKTGTGNYEQYF
J gene: TRBJ1-2; clone size: -; V gene: TRBV7-9; D gene: TRBD1; CDR3 DNA: TGTGCCAGCAGCTTAAGCGGGACAGGGGTAGGCTACACCTTC; CDR3 protein: CASSLSGTGVGYTF
J gene: TRBJ2-7; clone size: -; V gene: TRBV25-1; D gene: -; CDR3 DNA: TGTGCCAGCAGTGTATCATACGAGCAGTACTTC; CDR3 protein: CASSVSYEQYF
J gene: TRBJ2-1; clone size: -; V gene: TRBV29-1; D gene: TRBD2; CDR3 DNA: TGCAGCGTTGGGACTAGCGCCAACAATGAGCAGTTCTTC; CDR3 protein: CSVGTSANNEQFF
J gene: TRBJ1-1; clone size: once; V gene: TRBV19; D gene: -; CDR3 DNA: TGTGCCAGTAGTTTCCAACCGGGACACTTTGAAGCTTTCTTT; CDR3 protein: CASSFQPGHFEAFF
J gene: TRBJ1-5; clone size: few; V gene: TRBV12-3/TRBV12-4; D gene: -; CDR3 DNA: TGTGCCAGCAGTTTATCGGGGACCCAGCCCCAGCATTTT; CDR3 protein: CASSLSGTQPQHF
J gene: TRBJ2-3; clone size: -; V gene: TRBV2; D gene: -; CDR3 DNA: TGTGCCAGCTTATCAGATACGCAGTATTTT; CDR3 protein: CASLSDTQYF
J gene: TRBJ2-7; clone size: -; V gene: TRBV12-3/TRBV12-4; D gene: TRBD1; CDR3 DNA: TGTGCCAGCAGTTCCCCAGGGGGCTACGAGCAGTACTTC; CDR3 protein: CASSSPGGYEQYF
J gene: TRBJ2-2; clone size: -; V gene: TRBV6-5; D gene: -; CDR3 DNA: TGTGCCAGCAGTTACATCCCAGCCTCGAGCACCGGGGAGCTGTTTTTT; CDR3 protein: CASSYIPASSTGELFF